The rows below give T cell receptor beta chains drawn from one sample of a study of response to subunit inactivated influenza vaccine. In TCRdb, the RT-PCR reads were re-called with MiXCR into one record per CDR3 protein. The data show 500,000 to 550,000 distinct CDR3 sequences, with around 21% seen just once and under 3.5% held by the top ten. The sample also formed part of further work on T cells expressing NK-cell markers.

Sequences were derived from CD4+ T cells sorted from PBMCs, sampled 11 to 12 days after vaccination. The source of these receptors is a man aged 50 or older who received an inactivated influenza vaccine. The CDR3 runs from the conserved cysteine through the conserved F or W. The D gene is left open where the match is weak. Some rows have no size entry. The others give once, few or many, or a class for an expanded clone.

>TRBD1|TRBV7-9|TRBJ2-1|NA
TGTGCCAGCACTCCTCCGGACAGGGGATACAATGAGCAGTTCTTC
CASTPPDRGYNEQFF
>NA|TRBV5-1|TRBJ2-7|few
TGCGCCAGCAGCCCTGGTTGGGCGGGGATTTACGAGCAGTACTTC
CASSPGWAGIYEQYF
>TRBD2|TRBV11-2|TRBJ2-1|NA
TGTGCCAGCAGCGGGCTAGCGGGAGGGGCCAATGAGCAGTTCTTC
CASSGLAGGANEQFF
>TRBD1|TRBV3-1|TRBJ2-2|NA
TGTGCCAGCAGCCAAGGGGCAGGGGGCGTAAGGAGAGAGCTGTTTTTT
CASSQGAGGVRRELFF
>NA|TRBV12-3/TRBV12-4|TRBJ1-6|many
TGTGCCAGCAGGTTGCGACAAAGCTTAAATTCACCCCTCCACTTT
CASRLRQSLNSPLHF
>NA|TRBV10-3|TRBJ1-1|NA
TGTGCCATCAGTGAGCCCGGGGGGGAGAACACTGAAGCTTTCTTT
CAISEPGGENTEAFF
>NA|TRBV12-3/TRBV12-4|TRBJ1-1|NA
TGTGCCAGCACCCCGGGGAGGGGCACTGAAGCTTTCTTT
CASTPGRGTEAFF
>TRBD1|TRBV15|TRBJ2-5|few
TGTGCCACCAGGTCGGGACAGCGATTTCAAGAGACCCAGTACTTC
CATRSGQRFQETQYF
>NA|TRBV18|TRBJ1-2|few
TGTGCCAGCTCATTTGACAAGAACTATGGCTACACCTTC
CASSFDKNYGYTF
>NA|TRBV10-3|TRBJ2-3|NA
TGTGCCATCAGTGCGGGTCGAACCACTAGCACAGATACGCAGTATTTT
CAISAGRTTSTDTQYF
>NA|TRBV10-3|TRBJ2-2|NA
TGTGCCACTGCAACGACATCGAACACCGGGGAGCTGTTTTTT
CATATTSNTGELFF
>NA|TRBV20-1|TRBJ2-3|NA
TGCAGTGCCAAGACACGGACTCTCACAGATACGCAGTATTTT
CSAKTRTLTDTQYF
>NA|TRBV3-1|TRBJ1-1|NA
TGTGCCAGCAGCCAACGGACGGGGAGCACTGAAGCTTTCTTT
CASSQRTGSTEAFF
>NA|TRBV5-1|TRBJ1-1|few
TGCGCCAGCAGCTTGGCCAGGAATTCTAGGGGAAACACTGAAGCTTTCTTT
CASSLARNSRGNTEAFF
>TRBD2|TRBV7-9|TRBJ2-1|NA
TGTGCCAGCAGCGTCGGACTAGCGGGAAGCAATGAGCAGTTCTTC
CASSVGLAGSNEQFF
>NA|TRBV28|TRBJ1-3|NA
TGTGCCAGCAGTTTATCCAGGCCCTCTGGAAACACCATATATTTT
CASSLSRPSGNTIYF
>NA|TRBV28|TRBJ2-1|NA
TGTGCCAGCAGTTCTCAACTGAGTAGCGGGTTCTTC
CASSSQLSSGFF
>NA|TRBV10-3|TRBJ2-5|few
TGTGCCATAAAAGAGGGGGTCCAAGAGACCCAGTACTTC
CAIKEGVQETQYF
>TRBD2|TRBV5-6|TRBJ2-5|few
TGTGCCAGCAGCAGGACTAGCGGGGGAGACTTACAAGAGACCCAGTACTTC
CASSRTSGGDLQETQYF
>NA|TRBV13|TRBJ1-3|NA
TGTGCCAGCAGCCGCCGTAGCTCTGGAAACACCATATATTTT
CASSRRSSGNTIYF
>NA|TRBV9|TRBJ2-2|few
TGTGCCAGCAGCGTAGGTCCAGAACGCACCGGGGAGCTGTTTTTT
CASSVGPERTGELFF
>NA|TRBV15|TRBJ1-5|NA
TGTGCCACCAGCATCAAGAGGGGTTGGGTTCAGCCCCAGCATTTT
CATSIKRGWVQPQHF
>NA|TRBV20-1|TRBJ2-7|NA
TGCAGTGCTAGAGACCGAGCAGGTTCCCCCTACGAGCAGTACTTC
CSARDRAGSPYEQYF
>NA|TRBV4-1|TRBJ1-2|NA
TGCGCCAGCAGCCAAGGTAACAGCTTTTTCTATGGCTACACCTTC
CASSQGNSFFYGYTF
>TRBD2|TRBV29-1|TRBJ2-7|many
TGCAGCGCCACAACATTAGCGGGAGCCTCCTACGAGCAGTACTTC
CSATTLAGASYEQYF
>NA|TRBV9|TRBJ1-2|NA
TGTGCCAGCAGCGCCCGGGACTCCATCAACTATGGCTACACCTTC
CASSARDSINYGYTF
>TRBD1|TRBV10-3|TRBJ1-1|NA
TGTGCCATCAGTGTCGGGACAGGGGGCGGCGAAGCTTTCTTT
CAISVGTGGGEAFF
>NA|TRBV5-1|TRBJ2-1|many
TGCGCCAGCAGCTTGAAGGGGTACAATGAGCAGTTCTTC
CASSLKGYNEQFF
>NA|TRBV2|TRBJ2-2|NA
TGTGCCAGCAGTGTTGGAGGGCTCACCGGGGAGCTGTTTTTT
CASSVGGLTGELFF
>TRBD1|TRBV28|TRBJ2-7|NA
TGTGCCAGCAGGCCGGGACAGCCCGATAGGCAGTACTTC
CASRPGQPDRQYF
>TRBD2|TRBV10-1|TRBJ2-7|few
TGCGCCAGCAGTGAGTGGGCTAGCGGGGCCGGCGAGCAGTACTTC
CASSEWASGAGEQYF
>NA|TRBV7-2|TRBJ2-7|NA
TGTGCCATCCGGGACGGGCCCTACGAGCAGTACTTC
CAIRDGPYEQYF
>NA|TRBV5-6|TRBJ1-1|NA
TGTGCCAGCAGCTTCCAAATCGGACGGCAGAACACTGAAGCTTTCTTT
CASSFQIGRQNTEAFF
>TRBD1|TRBV5-6|TRBJ2-5|few
TGTGCCAGCAGCTCGTCCGGGACAGGGGGAGAGACCCAGTACTTC
CASSSSGTGGETQYF
>NA|TRBV20-1|TRBJ2-3|NA
TGCAGTGCCCCCGGGGCGACTAGCACAGATACGCAGTATTTT
CSAPGATSTDTQYF
>NA|TRBV7-9|TRBJ2-6|NA
TGTGCCAGCAGCCCCCGCCCGGGGAACGGTGGGGCCAACGTCCTGACTTTC
CASSPRPGNGGANVLTF
>NA|TRBV10-3|TRBJ1-5|many
TGTGCCATCAGTGATCAGAGCCAGGGGAGGAGGCAGCCCCAGCATTTT
CAISDQSQGRRQPQHF
>TRBD2|TRBV3-1|TRBJ2-3|few
TGTGCCAGCAGCCAAATATCACTAGCGGGAGCAGATACGCAGTATTTT
CASSQISLAGADTQYF
>NA|TRBV5-1|TRBJ2-1|few
TGCGCCAGCAGACAACAGGCAAGCTCCTACAATGAGCAGTTCTTC
CASRQQASSYNEQFF
>TRBD2|TRBV7-8|TRBJ2-1|NA
TGTGCCAGCAGCTTTATGACTAGCGGGATCACGAATGAGCAGTTCTTC
CASSFMTSGITNEQFF
>NA|TRBV7-2|TRBJ2-3|few
TGTGCCAGCAGCTTCCAGACAGGCCGCACAGATACGCAGTATTTT
CASSFQTGRTDTQYF
>NA|TRBV20-1|TRBJ2-1|NA
TGCAGTGCCGGTAAAGCCTCCTCCTACAATGAGCAGTTCTTC
CSAGKASSYNEQFF
>NA|TRBV7-2|TRBJ2-4|NA
TGTGCCAGCAGCTTAGTTGGCGGGCGAGACATTCAGTACTTC
CASSLVGGRDIQYF
>NA|TRBV5-5|TRBJ2-1|NA
TGTGCCAGCAGCTTCGATTTTTACAGGGCCTCCTACAATGAGCAGTTCTTC
CASSFDFYRASYNEQFF
>NA|TRBV10-3|TRBJ1-2|NA
TGTGCCATCAGTGAGGTCGCGGGCCCGGTAGCTAACTATGGCTACACCTTC
CAISEVAGPVANYGYTF
>NA|TRBV7-6|TRBJ1-6|NA
TGTGCCAGCAGCGTGGGACTTCGTTCACCCCTCCACTTT
CASSVGLRSPLHF
>TRBD1|TRBV12-3/TRBV12-4|TRBJ1-5|few
TGTGCCAGCAGTTTTGGTATTGGACAGGGATGGAATCAGCCCCAGCATTTT
CASSFGIGQGWNQPQHF